The source of this T cell receptor (beta chain) is a study of vaccination and CD4 T cells after COVID-19. For this clonotype: Its antigen is still unknown.

Cultured CD4+ T-cell DNA underwent Oncomine TCR Beta short-read sequencing. TCRdb re-called the PCR reads through MiXCR, storing one row per CDR3 protein. The profile shows 13,000 or so distinct CDR3 sequences, approximately 57% of them singletons. Treatment indicated: roughly nine-day PBMC culture with coronavirus spike peptide pools or control peptides (ViraFEST assay). The CDR3 has 17 residues. Germline V lookup: CDR1 LNHNV, CDR2 YYDKDF (reference sequence). J was trimmed by 9 bases and V by 5 bases; bases with no gene match: 9. Sample: CD4+ T cells from blood, cultured in vitro. This chain links TRBV15 with TRBJ2-2; 16 bases match TRBD2. The sequence came from a human donor who had recovered from COVID-19. CDR3 protein: CATSGTGTSGRGRELFF. The CDR3 DNA follows: TGTGCCACCAGCGGTACCGGGACTAGCGGGAGGGGCCGGGAGCTGTTTTTT.